The rows below give T cell receptor beta chains drawn from one sample of a study of blood T cells in healthy people across ages. TCRdb recomputed calls from the 5' RACE reads with MiXCR, one row per CDR3 protein. There are 660,000 or so distinct CDR3 sequences in the sample; about 53% occur only once, and roughly 34% lies in the top ten. Sequenced: blood. These receptor sequences come from a man between 60 and 75 years old in good health. Each CDR3 is given with its conserved first and last residue. The D gene is left open where the match is weak. A clone size is listed for some rows: how often the clone was seen (once, few, many), or a class if it is expanded.

d_gene,abundance,j_gene,v_gene,CDR3nt,CDR3aa
TRBD2,-,TRBJ2-1,TRBV7-2,TGTGCCAGCAGCTTATCGGGAGCGGGGGGGCTACATGAGCAGTTCTTC,CASSLSGAGGLHEQFF
-,-,TRBJ2-5,TRBV6-5,TGTGCCAGCAGTTACTCCCCCCAGGGAAATCAAGAGACCCAGTACTTC,CASSYSPQGNQETQYF
TRBD2,-,TRBJ2-3,TRBV7-2,TGTGCCAGCAGCTCCTGGGGGGGACTAGCAAACACAGATACGCAGTATTTT,CASSSWGGLANTDTQYF
-,-,TRBJ2-7,TRBV28,TGTGCCAGCAGGGGGAAGGGGGGCCACTACAATGAGCAGTACTTC,CASRGKGGHYNEQYF
-,-,TRBJ1-2,TRBV21-1,TGTGCCAGCTGTAGGGGCTACACCTTC,CASCRGYTF
TRBD1,-,TRBJ2-3,TRBV10-1,TGCGCCAGCAGTACAAACAGGGGGCGCACAGATACGCAGTATTTT,CASSTNRGRTDTQYF
TRBD2,-,TRBJ2-5,TRBV12-3/TRBV12-4,TGTGCCAGCAGTTTCGGTATCCTAGCGGACCAAGAGACCCAGTACTTC,CASSFGILADQETQYF
-,-,TRBJ2-5,TRBV12-3/TRBV12-4,TGTGCCAGCAGCCGTGCTGGGGGTCCGGAGACCCAGTACTTC,CASSRAGGPETQYF
-,-,TRBJ2-2,TRBV6-2/TRBV6-3,TGTGCCAGCAGTTACACAAGGGGCCGTGGCACCGGGGAGCTGTTTTTT,CASSYTRGRGTGELFF
TRBD2,-,TRBJ2-1,TRBV29-1,TGCAGCATCAGGACTAGCGGGGGAAATGAGCAGTTCTTC,CSIRTSGGNEQFF
-,-,TRBJ2-6,TRBV28,TGTGCCAGCAGGAAACACTCTGGGGCCAACGTCCTGACTTTC,CASRKHSGANVLTF
-,few,TRBJ1-6,TRBV2,TGTGCTTCGACGGACTATAATTCACCCCTCCACTTT,CASTDYNSPLHF
-,-,TRBJ2-7,TRBV9,TGTGCCAGCAGCCCTTGGACAGAACCCTGCGAGCAGTACTTC,CASSPWTEPCEQYF
-,-,TRBJ1-2,TRBV11-3,TGTGCCAGCAGCTTAGCAGCAGGGGAAAACTATGGCTACACCTTC,CASSLAAGENYGYTF
TRBD1,few,TRBJ2-7,TRBV10-3,TGTGCCATCAAGGGACAGGGATCCTACGAGCAGTACTTC,CAIKGQGSYEQYF
-,-,TRBJ2-7,TRBV6-1,TGTGCCAGCAGTGAGGGGACATCGTCCTACGAGCAGTACTTC,CASSEGTSSYEQYF
-,-,TRBJ2-7,TRBV6-1,TGTGCCAGCGGCACGGACTTAACCTACGAGCAGTACTTC,CASGTDLTYEQYF
TRBD2,-,TRBJ2-5,TRBV4-1,TGCGCCAGCAGCCAAAATCCCGGGACTAGTGGTGAGACCCAGTACTTC,CASSQNPGTSGETQYF
TRBD2,many,TRBJ2-7,TRBV3-1,TGTGCCAGCAGCCAAGAGGCTAGCGGGGGGGCTAATCTCTACGAGCAGTACTTC,CASSQEASGGANLYEQYF
-,-,TRBJ2-7,TRBV27,TGTGCCAGCAGTCCAAGAGGGGTTGTCTCCTACGAGCAGTACTTC,CASSPRGVVSYEQYF
-,-,TRBJ1-4,TRBV6-6,TGTGCCAGCAGCCACGGGACATTCAATGAAAAACTGTTTTTT,CASSHGTFNEKLFF
-,few,TRBJ2-7,TRBV20-1,TGCAGTGCTAAAGGACAGTCCTCCTACGAGCAGTACTTC,CSAKGQSSYEQYF
TRBD1,few,TRBJ2-1,TRBV6-1,TGTGCCAGCAGTGAAAGACCCGGGACAGGGTACGATGAGCAGTTCTTC,CASSERPGTGYDEQFF
TRBD2,-,TRBJ2-5,TRBV10-3,TGTGCCATCAGTAAGGGACTAGCGGGGGAAGGAGAGACCCAGTACTTC,CAISKGLAGEGETQYF
-,-,TRBJ1-4,TRBV4-2,TGTGCCAGCAGCCAGTACACCCTTGGGGATGAAAAACTGTTTTTT,CASSQYTLGDEKLFF
-,-,TRBJ2-7,TRBV5-1,TGCGCCAGCAGCTCGGCGCAGACCTACGAGCAGTACTTC,CASSSAQTYEQYF
TRBD1,-,TRBJ2-2,TRBV4-1,TGCGCCAGCAGCCAAGAGGGACAGGGGGCAGGCGGGGAGCTGTTTTTT,CASSQEGQGAGGELFF
TRBD1,few,TRBJ1-2,TRBV7-9,TGTGCCAGCAGCTTAGGGGACAGGGCTATCTATGGCTACACCTTC,CASSLGDRAIYGYTF
TRBD1,-,TRBJ1-5,TRBV5-1,TGCGCCAGCAGCTTAACGGGACAGGGATTGGGGCCCCAGCATTTT,CASSLTGQGLGPQHF
-,few,TRBJ1-2,TRBV28,TGTGCCAGCAGTTTGGGGCAGTTCTATGGCTACACCTTC,CASSLGQFYGYTF
TRBD2,-,TRBJ2-3,TRBV20-1,TGCAGTGCTAGGCCGACTAGCGGGGTCACAGATACGCAGTATTTT,CSARPTSGVTDTQYF
TRBD1,-,TRBJ1-2,TRBV19,TGTGCCAGTAGCCCGGGACAGGGTATCAGAATAAATGGCTACACCTTC,CASSPGQGIRINGYTF
TRBD2,-,TRBJ2-4,TRBV7-2,TGTGCCAGCAGCCCCCGTCCCCGGGACTACCCCGGGAACATTCAGTACTTC,CASSPRPRDYPGNIQYF
TRBD2,-,TRBJ2-2,TRBV11-2,TGTGCCAGCAACGGACTAGCCCAAATGGGGACCGGGGAGCTGTTTTTT,CASNGLAQMGTGELFF
-,-,TRBJ1-6,TRBV6-6,TGTGCCAGCAGCGCCGGGAGAAGGGGCTCCTATAATTCACCCCTCCACTTT,CASSAGRRGSYNSPLHF